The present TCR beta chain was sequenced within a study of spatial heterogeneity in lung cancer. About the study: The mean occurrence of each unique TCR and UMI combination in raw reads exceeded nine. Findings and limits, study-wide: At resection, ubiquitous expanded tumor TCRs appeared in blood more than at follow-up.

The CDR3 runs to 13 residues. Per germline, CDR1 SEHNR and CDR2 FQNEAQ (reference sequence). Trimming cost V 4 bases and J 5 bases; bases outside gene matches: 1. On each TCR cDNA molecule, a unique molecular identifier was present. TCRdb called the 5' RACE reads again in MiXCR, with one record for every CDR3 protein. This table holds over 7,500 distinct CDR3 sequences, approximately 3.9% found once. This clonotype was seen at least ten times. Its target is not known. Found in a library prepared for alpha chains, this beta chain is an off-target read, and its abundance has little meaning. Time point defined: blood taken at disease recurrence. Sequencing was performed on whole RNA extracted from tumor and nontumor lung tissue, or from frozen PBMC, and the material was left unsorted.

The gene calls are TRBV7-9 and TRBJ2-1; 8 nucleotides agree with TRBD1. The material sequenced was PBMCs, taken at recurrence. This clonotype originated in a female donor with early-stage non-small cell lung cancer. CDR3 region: CASSWDRNNEQFF. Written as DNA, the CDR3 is TGTGCCAGCAGCTGGGACAGGAACAATGAGCAGTTCTTC. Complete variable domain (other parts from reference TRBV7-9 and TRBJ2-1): DTGVSQNPRHKITKRGQNVTFRCDPISEHNRLYWYRQTLGQGPEFLTYFQNEAQLEKSRLLSDRFSAERPKGSFSTLEIQRTEQGDSAMYLCASSWDRNNEQFFGPGTRLTVL.